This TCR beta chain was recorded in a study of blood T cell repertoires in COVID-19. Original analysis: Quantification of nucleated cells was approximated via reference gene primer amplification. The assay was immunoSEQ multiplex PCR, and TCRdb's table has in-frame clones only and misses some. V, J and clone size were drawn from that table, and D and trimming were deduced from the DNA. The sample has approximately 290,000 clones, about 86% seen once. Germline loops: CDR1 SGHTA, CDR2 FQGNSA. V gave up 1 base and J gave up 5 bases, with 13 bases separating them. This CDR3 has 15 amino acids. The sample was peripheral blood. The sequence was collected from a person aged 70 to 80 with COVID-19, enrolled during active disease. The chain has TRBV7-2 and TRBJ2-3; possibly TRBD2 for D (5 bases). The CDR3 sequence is CASSLVDGVKDTQYF. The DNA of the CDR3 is TGTGCCAGCAGCTTAGTTGACGGGGTAAAAGATACGCAGTATTTT. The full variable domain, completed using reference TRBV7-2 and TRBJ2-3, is GAGVSQSPSNKVTEKGKDVELRCDPISGHTALYWYRQSLGQGLEFLIYFQGNSAPDKSGLPSDRFSAERTGGSVSTLTIQRTQQEDSAVYLCASSLVDGVKDTQYFGPGTRLTVL.